A single T cell receptor beta chain is shown here with its context. Its antigen has not been determined. Base qualities are not recorded, but no much larger clone differs from it by a single base. The sample comes from a study of blood T cell repertoires in COVID-19 (dated by TCRdb to about 2020). The study in broad terms: Collaborator samples came from the United States, Italy and Spain and covered acute and convalescent phases of COVID-19. The samples were drawn from the first 160 participants of the ongoing ImmuneRACE study and from more than 1,000 subjects provided by 6 global collaborators. The prospective study material was composed of cDNA or gDNA derived from T cells, B-cell-depleted T cells, or PBMCs. Where available, HLA class I and class II types were taken from metadata supplied by the sample provider and were not determined by assay-based typing. A de-identified subject ID, COVID-19 status, age in years and sex were almost always included in the sample metadata. The dataset comprised deeply sampled blood TCRbeta repertoires from subjects exposed to, actively infected with, or recovered from COVID-19. The repertoires were released in a freely available public database intended as a resource for research on the immune response to SARS-CoV-2.

TCRbeta CDR3 regions were amplified from genomic DNA using the immunoSEQ Assay, a bias-controlled multiplex PCR. The authors processed their data as follows. The number of nucleated cells in each sample was estimated by amplification of reference gene primers within the assay. To quantify the absolute abundance of each unique TCRbeta CDR3 rearrangement, sequence reads were collapsed and filtered. Productive Simpson clonality was computed per sample as the square root of Simpson's diversity index over productive rearrangements. Sourced from immuneACCESS, this table was stored by TCRdb with only in-frame sequences that have V and J called. A share of the clones is absent; for the studies checked, an unresolved V gene accounts for under half, and the remainder has no known explanation. The D gene and trimming were derived from the DNA, and the V and J assignments and clone size from that table. Here the sample has 55,000 to 85,000 clones; about 86% occur a single time. In total, the top ten clones hold roughly 12% of the sample.

Each collaborating institution followed its own protocols to collect whole blood in K2EDTA tubes. For TCRbeta analysis, collaborators shipped samples in one of three forms: frozen whole blood, isolated PBMCs, or DNA extracted from either of those sample types. Study-level results and caveats: The quantity of clinical and demographic metadata differed by source and by participant and was supplied without curation.

The sample consisted of peripheral blood. The receptor comes from a human donor in a cohort sampled during active COVID-19.

The CDR3 region reads CASSLISGGNTGELFF. The DNA is as follows: TGTGCCAGCAGCTTAATTAGCGGGGGGAACACCGGGGAGCTGTTTTTT. The chain employs TRBV7-7 and TRBJ2-2, with TRBD2 matching 9 junction bases. CDR1 and CDR2 were assigned from the germline V gene (reference sequence) as SSHAT and FNYEAQ. From V the trimming removes 2 bases and from J it removes 1 base, while the gene matches leave 2 bases of the junction unaccounted for. The CDR3 covers 16 residues, taking in both the cysteine and the phenylalanine. The retained sequence is limited to the CDR3, 48 bases, with the frame set at the first base.